This T cell receptor (beta chain) was identified in a study of blood T cell repertoires in COVID-19. About the research overall: COVID-19 samples, acute and convalescent, were from the United States, Italy and Spain. PBMCs, B-cell-depleted T cells, or T cells provided the cDNA or gDNA that made up the material.

Repertoires were generated with immunoSEQ multiplex PCR, while TCRdb's copy carries only in-frame clones and drops some. Among fewer than 60,000 clones listed, approximately 80% were seen once. Germline V gene sequence: CDR1 SGHRS, CDR2 YFSETQ. V lost 6 bases, J lost 6 bases, and 15 bases lay in between. The CDR3 covers 13 residues. The sequence derives from a man aged 60-69 years with acute or convalescent COVID-19. J is TRBJ1-2 and V is TRBV5-1; possibly TRBD1 for D (6 bases). Sequencing used peripheral blood. The CDR3 DNA follows: TGCGCCAGCATGTCTGTCGCAGGGGATGGCTACACCTTC. Encoded protein: CASMSVAGDGYTF.